These 24 T cell receptor beta chains share one sample of origin, sequenced in a study of cytomegalovirus exposure and HLA in healthy donors. The PCR was carried out with 60 Vbeta primers and 13 Jbeta primers. Data came from immunoSEQ multiplex PCR; TCRdb stores just in-frame clones and leaves some out. The sample consists of some 210,000 clones, 77% of them appearing once. The sample consisted of PBMCs. The receptor source for this set is a young woman in good health and CMV-seropositive.

The chain is built from TRBV19 and TRBJ2-7, with a weak D call TRBD1 (6 bases). This CDR3 has 15 residues. Germline V gives CDR1 LNHDA, CDR2 SQIVND (reference sequence). The ends were cut back, 3 bases at V and 2 bases at J, with 14 bases in the middle. The CDR3 protein is CASSILAGVTYEQYF. The CDR3 DNA follows: TGTGCCAGTAGTATTTTGGCAGGGGTTACCTACGAGCAGTACTTC.

In its sample, this clone was seen a few times. The V and J genes are TRBV28 and TRBJ1-1; 7 bases fit TRBD1. The CDR3 is 13 residues long. Germline V gene lookup returns CDR1 MDHEN and CDR2 SYDVKM. The CDR3 sequence: CSHGRGENTEAFF. The CDR3 DNA follows: TGTTCGCATGGCAGGGGGGAGAACACTGAAGCTTTCTTT.

The table lists this clone with a count of one. CDR3 coding DNA: TGCAGCGCCAGACAGAACACCGGGGAGCTGTTTTTT. Protein sequence: CSARQNTGELFF. The chain has TRBV29-1 and TRBJ2-2, with D unresolved. Per germline, CDR1 SQVTM and CDR2 ANQGSEA. The CDR3 contains 12 residues. The V end was cut by 7 bases, the J end by 1 base, with 7 bases between.

On this clone: Other DNA sequences from this sample encode an identical CDR3 as well. The rearrangement joins TRBV9 to TRBJ2-3; 7 bases are a match to TRBD2. Germline CDR1 SGDLS, CDR2 YYNGEE. The CDR3 is made up of 15 amino acids. V gave up 0 bases and J gave up 4 bases; unmatched junction bases: 5. In nucleotides, the CDR3 is TGTGCCAGCAGCGTAGCGGGGGGAACGGCAGATACGCAGTATTTT. It is translated as CASSVAGGTADTQYF.

This clone was seen a few times. The chain combines TRBV5-5 with TRBJ1-5, with a weak D call TRBD1 (6 bases). Per germline, CDR1 SGHKS and CDR2 YYEKEE (reference sequence). V gave up 3 bases and J gave up 3 bases, with 10 bases separating them. The CDR3 is 14 amino acids. CDR3: CASSSGQFNQPQHF. In DNA form, the CDR3 reads TGTGCCAGCAGCTCGGGACAATTCAATCAGCCCCAGCATTTT.

The chain employs TRBV7-2 and TRBJ1-6; the D is unclear. The CDR3 has 15 amino acids. Per the germline V gene, CDR1 is SGHTA and CDR2 is FQGNSA. Trimming left V 5 bases short and J 6 bases short, with 14 bases between. The CDR3 nucleotides are TGTGCCAGCAGCCAGCGGTTGGGCCTTAATTCACCCCTCCACTTT. Residues: CASSQRLGLNSPLHF.

This rearrangement joins TRBV29-1 to TRBJ2-7, with 8 bases identical to TRBD1. The CDR3 runs 11 residues. Germline V gene data show CDR1 as SQVTM and CDR2 as ANQGSEA. Trimming removed 7 bases from V and 7 bases from J; junction bases left unmatched: 6. The CDR3 region is CSARQGREQYF. The CDR3 nucleotides read TGCAGCGCCCGACAGGGGAGGGAGCAGTACTTC.

The chain carries TRBV28 and TRBJ1-2; no definite D call. Germline V gene data show CDR1 as MDHEN and CDR2 as SYDVKM. The ends were cut back, 3 bases at V and 1 base at J, with 3 bases in the middle. The CDR3 extends over 12 amino acids. Here the CDR3 reads CASSFLNYGYTF. The CDR3 bases are TGTGCCAGCAGTTTCCTTAACTATGGCTACACCTTC.

The chain employs TRBV2 and TRBJ2-2; 8 nucleotides agree with TRBD1. CDR1 is SNHLY, CDR2 FYNNEI, per germline. The CDR3 has 15 amino acids. V lost 6 bases to trimming and J lost 5 bases; unmatched junction nucleotides: 8. The CDR3 DNA is TGTGCCAGCAGCGTTCAGGGGGCGGGGACCGGGGAGCTGTTTTTT. It translates to CASSVQGAGTGELFF.

The chain recombines TRBV27 with TRBJ2-7; perhaps TRBD1 as D (5 bases). Per germline, CDR1 MNHEY and CDR2 SMNVEV (reference sequence). Trimming stripped 8 bases from V and 3 bases from J, with 11 bases between. The CDR3 loop spans 12 amino acids. The DNA for the CDR3 is TGTGCCAGCCCCCAAGGGGTCTACGAGCAGTACTTC. As protein: CASPQGVYEQYF.

The chain links TRBV4-3 to TRBJ2-1, with 9 bases aligning to TRBD2. CDR3 length equals 13 residues. Germline V CDR1 and CDR2: LGHNA, YSLEER. V trimming: 4 bases; J trimming: 8 bases; junction bases outside the gene matches: 3. The CDR3, as DNA: TGCGCCAGCAGCCTAAGGACTAGCGATGAGCAGTTCTTC. This codes for CASSLRTSDEQFF.

The chain employs TRBV7-3 and TRBJ2-3, with D perhaps TRBD2 (6 bases). This CDR3 has 15 amino acids. V gave up 5 bases and J gave up 6 bases, with 18 bases separating them. From germline, CDR1 is SGHTA and CDR2 FQGTGA. The CDR3 nucleotides read TGTGCCAGCAGCATATTCCCGGGGGAGACGGATACGCAGTATTTT. Amino acid sequence: CASSIFPGETDTQYF. Full variable domain (remainder filled in from reference TRBV7-3 and TRBJ2-3): GAGVSQTPSNKVTEKGKYVELRCDPISGHTALYWYRQSLGQGPEFLIYFQGTGAADDSGLPNDRFFAVRPEGSVSTLKIQRTERGDSAVYLCASSIFPGETDTQYFGPGTRLTVL.

This chain connects TRBV7-9 to TRBJ2-7, with D hard to call. Germline V gives CDR1 SEHNR, CDR2 FQNEAQ (reference sequence). The CDR3 spans 14 residues. With 2 bases removed from V and 8 bases from J, the gap between germline ends came to 16 bases. The CDR3 DNA reads as TGTGCCAGCAGCTTAAGTGCAGCGAAGAAAAAGCAGTACTTC. It is translated as CASSLSAAKKKQYF.

The chain carries TRBV18 and TRBJ2-5; 9 bases map to TRBD1. Looked up from germline, CDR1 is KGHSH and CDR2 is LQKENI. J gave up 2 bases and V 6 bases, and 4 bases lay outside the gene matches. The CDR3 loop spans 14 amino acids. The CDR3 is CASSPDRGQETQYF. For the CDR3, the DNA is TGTGCCAGCTCTCCGGACAGGGGACAAGAGACCCAGTACTTC.

This clone was detected once. V and J are TRBV30 and TRBJ1-1; D call uncertain. The CDR3 has 12 residues. The germline CDR1 and CDR2 sequences are GTSNPN and SVGIG (reference sequence). CDR3 DNA: TGTGCTTCAACACAGTGGGCCACTGAAGCTTTCTTT. It specifies CASTQWATEAFF.

The rearrangement uses TRBV7-3 and TRBJ2-3; TRBD2 matches 8 bases. The V gene end was trimmed by 4 bases and the J gene end by 4 bases; junction bases not matched to a gene: 7. In germline, CDR1 is SGHTA, CDR2 FQGTGA. The CDR3 has 15 amino acids. As DNA, the CDR3 is TGTGCCAGCAGCTCTTTACGGACTAGCCCAGATACGCAGTATTTT. Its protein product is CASSSLRTSPDTQYF.

The CDR3 spells CAISESLEDTQYF. CDR3 nucleotide sequence: TGTGCCATCAGTGAAAGTCTAGAGGATACGCAGTATTTT. This chain joins TRBV10-3 and TRBJ2-3; D ambiguous. The CDR3 has 13 amino acids. The ends were cut back, 3 bases at V and 6 bases at J, with 10 bases in the middle. Germline CDR1 reads ENHRY; CDR2 reads SYGVKD.

The V and J genes are TRBV5-6 and TRBJ1-1, with D unresolved. This CDR3 spans 11 amino acids. Germline CDR1 SGHDT, CDR2 YYEEEE. V lost 3 bases to trimming and J lost 6 bases, with 6 bases between them. This CDR3 is CASSWEAEAFF. The CDR3 coding sequence is TGTGCCAGCAGCTGGGAGGCTGAAGCTTTCTTT.

V usage is TRBV18 and J usage is TRBJ2-7, with a tentative D call TRBD1 (6 bases). The CDR3 has 15 amino acids. CDR1 KGHSH and CDR2 LQKENI come from the germline V gene. The V end was cut by 3 bases, the J end by 0 bases, with 12 bases between. CDR3 nucleotide sequence: TGTGCCAGCTCACCCGGGACACTCAGCTCCTACGAGCAGTACTTC. It yields the protein CASSPGTLSSYEQYF.

The rearrangement links TRBV7-6 to TRBJ2-7; 15 bases match TRBD2. This CDR3 has 16 amino acids. CDR1 and CDR2 (germline): SGHVS, FNYEAQ. J lost 2 bases, V lost 1 base, and 0 bases had no gene match. Written as DNA, the CDR3 is TGTGCCAGCAGCTTAGGGACTAGCGGGGGGGCCTACGAGCAGTACTTC. This encodes CASSLGTSGGAYEQYF.

The rearrangement uses TRBV30 and TRBJ1-3; D is unclear. V was shortened by 3 bases and J by 2 bases, with 14 bases between the two germline ends. The CDR3 contains 15 residues. Germline V gives CDR1 GTSNPN, CDR2 SVGIG (reference sequence). The CDR3 sequence: CAWRDTDITGNTIYF. CDR3 DNA: TGTGCCTGGAGGGATACCGACATTACTGGAAACACCATATATTTT.

CDR3 bases: TGCGCCAGCAGCCTAACCTCGCAGGGCCTAAACATTCAGTACTTC. Protein sequence: CASSLTSQGLNIQYF. The chain uses TRBV5-1 and TRBJ2-4; tentatively, D is TRBD1 (5 bases). CDR1 is SGHRS and CDR2 is YFSETQ in the germline V gene. V was trimmed by 4 bases and J by 6 bases, leaving 17 bases between them. This CDR3 has 15 residues.

The J gene is TRBJ2-7, the V gene TRBV28; 14 nucleotides match TRBD2. The CDR3 runs to 16 residues. CDR1 is MDHEN, CDR2 SYDVKM, per germline. V was pared by 5 bases and J by 4 bases, with 7 bases of the junction left unmatched. The CDR3 DNA reads as TGTGCCAGCAGTCCACACGGACTAGCGGGAGGATACGAGCAGTACTTC. It specifies CASSPHGLAGGYEQYF.

This clone showed up just a few times. V gene TRBV6-5 combines with J gene TRBJ1-1; 11 positions match TRBD1. Germline-derived CDR1 and CDR2 are MNHEY and SVGAGI. The junction had 6 bases not matched to a gene; V was cut back by 2 bases and J by 4 bases. This CDR3 has 16 amino acids. The CDR3 coding sequence is TGTGCCAGCAGTTACCTGGGACAGGGGGGGACCACTGAAGCTTTCTTT. As protein: CASSYLGQGGTTEAFF.